This T cell receptor beta chain appears in the sequencing data of a study of control samples from healthy donors and cancer patients. Libraries were prepared by immunoSEQ multiplex PCR; TCRdb keeps only in-frame clonotypes and omits some of them. This table holds about 160,000 clones, 93% found once. The V end was cut by 8 bases, the J end by 4 bases, with 12 bases between. This CDR3 comprises 11 residues. The germline V gene has CDR1 DFQATT and CDR2 SNEGSKA (reference sequence). The specimen sequenced was blood. The chain has TRBV20-1 and TRBJ2-7; D remains ambiguous. The receptor was derived from a man younger than 35 in good health. The CDR3 bases are TGCAGTACCTTGGGGTTTTACGAGCAGTACTTC. The encoded protein is CSTLGFYEQYF.